Presented here are 19 T cell receptor beta chains from one specimen sequenced in a study of T cells in women clearing cervical HPV infection. This table comes from immunoSEQ multiplex PCR, and its TCRdb copy is limited to in-frame clones, with some not included. The listing contains 7,500 to 9,500 clones. Input material: blood buffy coat. The receptors derive from a woman aged 18 to 75 with a cervical HPV16 infection that either progressed to CIN3+ or cleared (not recorded which).

In the case of this clone: The read finishes 3 residues shy of the CDR3 end, and the germline J gene is used to complete it. The chain uses TRBV20-1 and TRBJ2-2, with 10 nucleotides matching TRBD1. The V gene's germline CDR1 is DFQATT and CDR2 SNEGSKA (reference sequence). There are 16 residues in the CDR3. The chain's CDR3 is CSAPVPGQGIEEKLFF. CDR3 DNA, as far as it was read: TGCAGTGCCCCCGTCCCGGGACAGGGGATAGAGGAAAAG.

Concerning this clone: From the germline J gene comes the end of the CDR3, since the read stops 3 residues before it. The chain links TRBV19 to TRBJ2-3; 14 bases map to TRBD2. CDR1 and CDR2 from the germline V gene are LNHDA and SQIVND (reference sequence). The CDR3 is 16 amino acids. V lost 0 bases and J lost 6; bases outside the gene matches: 2. The sequenced part of the CDR3 DNA is TGTGCCAGTAGTATAGAGGGACTAGCGGGGGTTGATACG. Protein: CASSIEGLAGVDT. The whole CDR3 protein is CASSIEGLAGVDTQYF.

Points on this clone: The read falls 3 residues short of the CDR3 end, and the missing part is taken from the germline J gene. The chain is built from TRBV5-1 and TRBJ1-1; weak D call: TRBD1 (6 bases). This CDR3 is 16 amino acids long. The germline CDR1 and CDR2 sequences are SGHRS and YFSETQ. V lost 4 bases and J lost 0, with 16 bases in between. This chain's CDR3 is CASSTGNRDMNTEAFF. The part of the CDR3 DNA that was read is TGCGCCAGCAGCACCGGTAACAGGGATATGAACACTGAA.

With respect to this clone: The CDR3 is cut off 3 residues early in the read; its end comes from the germline J gene. The chain employs TRBV19 and TRBJ2-3, with a tentative D call TRBD1 (5 bases). Deletions cut 4 bases from V and 3 bases from J, with 11 bases between. Germline V gene lookup returns CDR1 LNHDA and CDR2 SQIVND (reference sequence). CDR3 length equals 14 residues. The CDR3 reads CASSTLRQTDTQYF. The sequenced CDR3 bases are TGTGCCAGTAGTACCCTAAGACAGACAGATACG.

Comment on this clone: The CDR3 end lies 3 residues beyond the end of the read and is filled in from the germline J gene. The V and J genes are TRBV20-1 and TRBJ2-5; D may be TRBD2 (5 bases). Per germline, CDR1 DFQATT and CDR2 SNEGSKA (reference sequence). V was cut by 0 bases and J by 1 base, with 12 bases left in between. CDR3 size: 15 residues. The CDR3 reads CSAREERTFQETQYF. The sequenced CDR3 bases are TGCAGTGCTAGAGAGGAGCGGACCTTCCAAGAGACC.

A remark on this clone: The missing CDR3 end, 3 residues past where the read stops, is filled in from the germline J gene. The rearrangement links TRBV7-3 to TRBJ2-2; 9 bases align to TRBD2. Germline CDR1 SGHTA, CDR2 FQGTGA. V was clipped by 4 bases and J by 4 bases; unmatched bases: 7. The CDR3 runs to 16 residues. The CDR3 loop reads CASSSQGGGATGELFF. Partial CDR3 DNA: TGTGCCAGCAGCTCCCAAGGCGGGGGGGCCACCGGGGAG.

On this clone itself: The CDR3 end is not reached by the read, which stops 3 residues before it; the germline J gene fills it in. The gene calls are TRBV7-3 and TRBJ2-2, with 8 bases identical to TRBD1. The germline gives CDR1 SGHTA, CDR2 FQGTGA. The CDR3 loop spans 15 amino acids. The CDR3 DNA, read in part, is TGTGCCAGCAGCCCTCAGGGGGCCCCTAATTCACCG. It yields the protein CASSPQGAPNSP. The whole CDR3 protein is CASSPQGAPNSPLFF.

Details on this clone: The sequence runs out 3 residues before the end of the CDR3; the remainder is reconstructed from the germline J gene. The V gene is TRBV11-2, the J gene TRBJ2-7; 9 bases match TRBD2. V lost 3 bases and J lost 6; bases outside the gene matches: 6. Per the germline V gene, CDR1 is SGHAT and CDR2 is FQNNGV. CDR3 length: 14 amino acids. The chain's CDR3 is CASSLERGASEQYF. The covered CDR3 bases are TGTGCCAGCAGCTTGGAGCGGGGGGCCTCCGAG.

Regarding this clone: The read gets to within 3 residues of the CDR3 end, and the germline J gene fills in the rest. The chain has TRBV6-1 and TRBJ2-7, with D perhaps TRBD1 (6 bases). Between the trimmed V and J ends, which lost 2 bases and 3 bases, there was a span of 14 bases. The CDR3 has 15 residues. CDR1 and CDR2 from the germline V gene are MNHNS and SASEGT. Partial CDR3 DNA: TGTGCCAGCAGTGAAATCCCGGACAGAAGCTACGAG. Translating gives CASSEIPDRSYE. The complete CDR3 reads CASSEIPDRSYEQYF.

Its frequency marks this clone as medium-sized. The CDR3 sequence: CASSKPGLGYYEQYF. The sequenced CDR3 bases are TGTGCCAGTAGTAAACCGGGACTAGGGTACTACGAG. This chain joins TRBV19 and TRBJ2-7; 8 bases are a match to TRBD2. The read halts 3 residues ahead of the CDR3 end, with the missing end drawn from the germline J gene. V lost 4 bases and J lost 3; bases outside the gene matches: 8. Germline V gene sequence: CDR1 LNHDA, CDR2 SQIVND (reference sequence). This CDR3 is 15 amino acids long.

As to this clone: The observed sequence ends 3 residues before the CDR3 terminus, with the missing tail filled in from the germline J gene. The chain couples TRBV19 to TRBJ1-4; D is unresolved. V shed 2 bases and J shed 8 bases, with 15 bases lying between them. The CDR3 runs 15 residues. Germline loops: CDR1 LNHDA, CDR2 SQIVND (reference sequence). CDR3: CASSIRTAGGEKLFF. The sequenced part of the CDR3 DNA is TGTGCCAGTAGTATAAGAACAGCAGGAGGGGAAAAA.

Of note for this clone: Sequencing ends 3 residues short of the CDR3 end; the germline J gene provides the rest. This CDR3 is also generated by other DNA sequences in the sample. V and J are TRBV7-9 and TRBJ1-2; unclear D gene. The CDR3 extends over 15 amino acids. V lost 3 bases to trimming and J lost 3 bases, with 14 bases between them. The germline V gene has CDR1 SEHNR and CDR2 FQNEAQ (reference sequence). Here the CDR3 reads CASSLSGVLDYGYTF. The sequenced CDR3 bases are TGTGCCAGCAGCTTGAGCGGGGTCTTGGACTATGGC.

Turning to this clone: The read gets to within 3 residues of the CDR3 end, and the germline J gene fills in the rest. The chain employs TRBV4-2 and TRBJ1-1; D is perhaps TRBD1 (6 bases). CDR3 length: 14 residues. CDR1 LGHNA and CDR2 YNFKEQ come from the germline V gene. Trimming cost V 4 bases and J 4 bases, with 13 bases left between them. The sequenced CDR3 bases are TGTGCCAGCAGCCTACAGGGCTCAGGCACTGAA. It translates to CASSLQGSGTE. The whole CDR3 region reads CASSLQGSGTEAFF.

A note on this clone: A read error may account for a junction end that differs from germline. Read coverage stops 3 residues before the CDR3 terminus; the germline J gene supplies the remainder. Other DNA sequences of this sample code for an identical CDR3. The genes are TRBV20-1 and TRBJ1-3; 12 bases are shared with TRBD1. This CDR3 comprises 16 residues. Germline-derived CDR1 and CDR2 are DFQATT and SNEGSKA (reference sequence). The covered CDR3 bases are TGCAGTGCTAGAGAAGGGACAGGGGGCTCTGGAAACACG. Its translation is CSAREGTGGSGNT. The CDR3 in full is CSAREGTGGSGNTIYF.

Incomplete CDR3 DNA: TGTGCCAGTAGTCTCAGGGAGCCCCAAGAGGCG. Translated, it gives CASSLREPQEA. The CDR3 as a whole reads CASSLREPQEAQYF. The chain has TRBV19 and TRBJ2-3; D could derive from TRBD1 or TRBD2 (5 bases each). From the germline J gene comes the end of the CDR3, since the read stops 3 residues before it. Germline CDR1 is LNHDA and CDR2 is SQIVND (reference sequence). The CDR3 has 14 amino acids.

This clone counts as medium-sized by frequency. With the read ending 3 residues before the CDR3 end, the germline J gene is used to fill in that end. V is TRBV7-2 and J is TRBJ1-4; unclear D gene. Germline loops: CDR1 SGHTA, CDR2 FQGNSA. The CDR3 contains 12 residues. CDR3 protein: CASSPGIPALFF. The part of the CDR3 DNA that was read is TGTGCCAGCAGCCCGGGGATTCCGGCA.

Concerning this clone: The read ends 3 residues before the CDR3 terminus; that terminus is restored from the germline J gene. The V and J genes are TRBV5-1 and TRBJ1-4; possible D gene TRBD1, 6 bases. Trimming shortened V by 7 bases and J by 7 bases, and 23 bases separated the two germline ends. The CDR3 sequence is 16 residues long. CDR1 SGHRS and CDR2 YFSETQ come from the germline V gene. The chain's CDR3 is CASSRQGSGEGEKLFF. Incomplete CDR3 DNA: TGCGCCAGCTCCCGTCAGGGGTCAGGGGAGGGTGAAAAA.

This clone counts as medium-sized by frequency. The missing CDR3 end, 3 residues past where the read stops, is filled in from the germline J gene. V usage is TRBV6-2 or TRBV6-3 and J usage is TRBJ1-5; 7 bases align to TRBD1. In germline, CDR1 is MNHEY, CDR2 SVGEGT. The CDR3 covers 14 residues. Trimming took 5 bases from V and 6 from J; bases not matched to a gene: 7. CDR3 region: CASSPTGLSQPQHF. CDR3 bases read: TGTGCCAGCAGTCCGACAGGGTTGAGTCAGCCC.

In the case of this clone: The sequenced fragment ends 3 residues before the CDR3 boundary, so the rest is inferred from the germline J gene. The V call is TRBV5-1, the J call TRBJ2-3, with D possibly being TRBD1 (5 bases). From germline, CDR1 is SGHRS and CDR2 YFSETQ. Trimming left V 0 bases short and J 6 bases short, with 5 bases between. The CDR3 has 12 residues. CDR3 DNA (partial): TGCGCCAGCAGCTTGGAGGGGGATACG. Translation: CASSLEGDT. The whole CDR3 is CASSLEGDTQYF.